The 17 T cell receptor beta chains presented below share a single source sample, sequenced in a study of T-cell memory formation after mild COVID-19. TCRdb ran MiXCR on the 5' RACE reads and lists one entry per CDR3 protein. The sample consists of around 510,000 distinct CDR3 sequences, roughly 22% of them appearing once. The sample consisted of PBMCs or a T cell subset sorted from them (not recorded which). The receptors were sampled from an adult woman who had mild COVID-19 (a few samples of this study predate the infection). Cell type and time point are not known.

The genes are TRBV5-5 and TRBJ1-5, with a possible D match to TRBD1 (6 bases). The CDR3 consists of 14 residues. V gave up 4 bases and J gave up 1 base, with 9 bases separating them. Germline V gives CDR1 SGHKS, CDR2 YYEKEE (reference sequence). The CDR3 coding sequence is TGTGCCAGCAGCCAGGGGACGAGCAATCAGCCCCAGCATTTT. This encodes CASSQGTSNQPQHF.

This clonotype was counted between two and nine times. The rearrangement links TRBV24-1 to TRBJ1-5; no clear D. V lost 12 bases and J lost 1, with 15 bases in between. Germline CDR1 and CDR2: KGHDR and SFDVKD. The CDR3 loop spans 14 amino acids. CDR3 bases: TGTGCCCCCCTAGCGGGAGGGAGCAATCAGCCCCAGCATTTT. Translated, it gives CAPLAGGSNQPQHF.

The V gene is TRBV2, the J gene TRBJ2-1, with TRBD2 as a possible D gene (6 bases). CDR3 size: 14 residues. CDR1 SNHLY and CDR2 FYNNEI come from the germline V gene. V shed 3 bases and J shed 4 bases, with 10 bases lying between them. This CDR3 reads CASSEDGGYNEQFF. As DNA, the CDR3 is TGTGCCAGCAGTGAGGACGGAGGGTACAATGAGCAGTTCTTC.

V and J are TRBV10-3 and TRBJ2-3; the D gene is possibly TRBD1 (6 bases). There are 13 residues in the CDR3. Per germline, CDR1 ENHRY and CDR2 SYGVKD. V gave up 10 bases and J gave up 2 bases, with 13 bases separating them. The CDR3, as DNA: TGTGCCACCGGACAGAGTAACACAGATACGCAGTATTTT. Its protein product is CATGQSNTDTQYF.

This clonotype was observed a few times. A read error may produce the germline difference seen at one junction end. The chain carries TRBV13 and TRBJ2-3; a weak D match, TRBD2 (5 bases). Germline V CDR1 and CDR2: PRHDT, FYEKMQ (reference sequence). This CDR3 spans 12 amino acids. The CDR3 region has the DNA TGTGCCAGCAGCAGCCGGGCTGGGGAGCCGATTTTT. This gives the protein CASSSRAGEPIF.

The chain combines TRBV7-9 with TRBJ1-6, with D possibly matching TRBD1 (5 bases). The CDR3 spans 15 residues. V gave up 1 base and J gave up 8 bases, with 12 bases separating them. Germline-derived CDR1 and CDR2 are SEHNR and FQNEAQ (reference sequence). The CDR3 loop reads CASSLEPGRDSPLHF. The CDR3 coding sequence is TGTGCCAGCAGCTTAGAGCCAGGGCGAGATTCACCCCTCCACTTT.

A few counts support this clonotype. The chain recombines TRBV5-6 with TRBJ1-1, with no clear D. V was cut by 0 bases and J by 6 bases, with 15 bases left in between. The CDR3 is 15 residues long. CDR1 is SGHDT and CDR2 is YYEEEE in the germline V gene. CDR3 amino acids: CASSLGTSGVAEAFF. The CDR3 coding sequence is TGTGCCAGCAGCTTGGGAACGAGCGGGGTCGCTGAAGCTTTCTTT.

The chain is built from TRBV6-5 and TRBJ2-1; D tentatively fits TRBD1 or TRBD2 (7 bases each). With 10 bases removed from V and 6 bases from J, the gap between germline ends came to 16 bases. The CDR3 runs to 13 residues. CDR1 is MNHEY, CDR2 SVGAGI, per germline. The CDR3 bases are TGTGCCACAGGGGGGGTTGCGGGCAATGAGCAGTTCTTC. Protein: CATGGVAGNEQFF.

This clonotype has only a few counts. The rearrangement joins TRBV7-7 to TRBJ2-5; unclear D gene. Trimming removed 5 bases from V and 7 bases from J, with 8 bases in between. The CDR3 totals 11 residues. CDR1 is SSHAT, CDR2 FNYEAQ, per germline (reference sequence). The CDR3 region is CASSAVGTQYF. The CDR3 DNA is TGTGCCAGCAGCGCAGTCGGGACCCAGTACTTC.

This clonotype was counted many times. This rearrangement joins TRBV7-2 to TRBJ2-6; 7 positions agree with TRBD1. The germline V gene encodes CDR1 SGHTA and CDR2 FQGNSA. The V segment lost 6 bases and the J segment 1 base; nucleotides outside the gene matches: 3. The CDR3 runs 15 residues. In DNA form, the CDR3 reads TGTGCCAGCAGAGGGGGCCTATCTGGGGCCAACGTCCTGACTTTC. This translates into CASRGGLSGANVLTF.

The rearrangement uses TRBV24-1 and TRBJ2-2, with TRBD2 matching over 7 bases. CDR1 is KGHDR, CDR2 SFDVKD, per germline. This CDR3 comprises 14 residues. V trimming: 6 bases; J trimming: 5 bases; junction bases outside the gene matches: 5. CDR3 in amino acids: CATSPRTRTGELFF. CDR3 DNA: TGTGCCACCAGTCCTAGGACTAGAACCGGGGAGCTGTTTTTT.

This clonotype came up many times. J is TRBJ1-4 and V is TRBV18; D is unclear. Trimming took off 4 bases at V and 6 bases at J, with 9 bases between the two ends. The CDR3 is 13 amino acids. Germline V gene lookup returns CDR1 KGHSH and CDR2 LQKENI. The CDR3 sequence: CASSLGRDEKLFF. CDR3 DNA sequence: TGTGCCAGCTCACTTGGACGAGATGAAAAACTGTTTTTT.

This clonotype was detected only a few times. Written as DNA, the CDR3 is TGTGCCAGCAGCCAAGATATATGGGGGACTGAAGCTTTCTTT. Translating it yields CASSQDIWGTEAFF. The chain joins TRBV4-2 to TRBJ1-1, with D maybe TRBD1 (5 bases). V was clipped by 0 bases and J by 5 bases, with 10 bases between them. Germline assignment: CDR1 LGHNA and CDR2 YNFKEQ. The CDR3 contains 14 residues.

This chain's CDR3 is CSALGLRETQYF. The CDR3 DNA reads TGCAGTGCTCTAGGACTAAGAGAGACCCAGTACTTC. The V and J genes are TRBV20-1 and TRBJ2-5, with D maybe TRBD2 (6 bases). V was clipped by 5 bases and J by 4 bases, with 11 bases between them. The germline V gene has CDR1 DFQATT and CDR2 SNEGSKA (reference sequence). This CDR3 is built from 12 residues.

There are a few counts of this clonotype. V and J are TRBV24-1 and TRBJ2-1; possibly TRBD2 for D (5 bases). This CDR3 spans 13 amino acids. Germline V gene sequence: CDR1 KGHDR, CDR2 SFDVKD. V gave up 1 base and J gave up 8 bases, with 8 bases separating them. The CDR3 DNA follows: TGTGCCACCAGTGATTTTGAGAGGGATGAGCAGTTCTTC. Its translation: CATSDFERDEQFF.

A few counts support this clonotype. The CDR3 loop is CASSFLTGSNSYEQYF. CDR3 nucleotides: TGCGCCAGCAGCTTCCTGACAGGCTCCAACTCCTACGAGCAGTACTTC. The chain uses TRBV5-1 and TRBJ2-7, with D maybe TRBD1 (6 bases). Trimming left V 2 bases short and J 0 bases short, with 15 bases between. The CDR3 runs to 16 residues. Germline CDR1 SGHRS, CDR2 YFSETQ.

This clonotype was seen a handful of times. This sequence joins TRBV5-1 and TRBJ2-3; 10 positions agree with TRBD2. This CDR3 has 17 residues. The trim removed 0 bases at V and 0 bases at J, leaving 4 bases unmatched. CDR1 is SGHRS and CDR2 is YFSETQ in the germline V gene. The chain's CDR3 is CASSLGLAGVSTDTQYF. In DNA, the CDR3 is TGCGCCAGCAGCTTGGGGCTAGCGGGAGTCAGCACAGATACGCAGTATTTT.